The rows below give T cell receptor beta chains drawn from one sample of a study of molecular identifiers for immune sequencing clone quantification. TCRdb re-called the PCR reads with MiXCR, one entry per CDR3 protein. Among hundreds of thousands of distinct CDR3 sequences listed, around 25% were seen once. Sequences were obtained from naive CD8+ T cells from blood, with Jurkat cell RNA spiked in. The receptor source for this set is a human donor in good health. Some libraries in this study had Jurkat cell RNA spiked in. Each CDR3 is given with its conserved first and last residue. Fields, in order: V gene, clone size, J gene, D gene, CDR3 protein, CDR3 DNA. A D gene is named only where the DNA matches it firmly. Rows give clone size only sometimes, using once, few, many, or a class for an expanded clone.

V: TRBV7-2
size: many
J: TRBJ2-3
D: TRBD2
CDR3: CASSFGLAGGASTDTQYF
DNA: TGTGCCAGCAGCTTTGGACTAGCGGGAGGGGCTAGCACAGATACGCAGTATTTT

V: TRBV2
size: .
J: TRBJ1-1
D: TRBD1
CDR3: CASSGAGGYTEAFF
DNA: TGTGCCAGCAGTGGAGCAGGGGGGTACACTGAAGCTTTCTTT

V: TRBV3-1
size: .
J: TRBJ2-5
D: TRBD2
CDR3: CASSQRTSGIGETQYF
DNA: TGTGCCAGCAGCCAAAGGACTAGCGGGATCGGTGAGACCCAGTACTTC

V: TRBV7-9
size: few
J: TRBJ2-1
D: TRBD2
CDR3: CASSPVAGGHNEQFF
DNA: TGTGCCAGCAGCCCCGTAGCGGGGGGGCACAATGAGCAGTTCTTC

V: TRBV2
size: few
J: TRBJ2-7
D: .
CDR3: CASSEPETGVYEQYF
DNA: TGTGCCAGCAGTGAGCCTGAGACGGGAGTCTACGAGCAGTACTTC

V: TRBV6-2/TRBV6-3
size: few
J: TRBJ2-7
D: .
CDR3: CASNTEVDEQYF
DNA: TGTGCCAGCAATACGGAGGTCGACGAGCAGTACTTC

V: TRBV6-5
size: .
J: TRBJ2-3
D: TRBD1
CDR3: CASSQTGSSTDTQYF
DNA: TGTGCCAGCAGCCAGACAGGGTCCTCCACAGATACGCAGTATTTT

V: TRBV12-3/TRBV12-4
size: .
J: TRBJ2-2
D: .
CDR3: CASSPSPRQRGGELFF
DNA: TGTGCCAGCAGCCCCTCCCCCAGGCAACGGGGCGGGGAGCTGTTTTTT

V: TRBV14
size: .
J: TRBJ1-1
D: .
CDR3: CASSQEGGRTEAFF
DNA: TGTGCCAGCAGCCAAGAAGGGGGGAGGACTGAAGCTTTCTTT

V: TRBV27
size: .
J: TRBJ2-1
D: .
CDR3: CASSLTRHNEQFF
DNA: TGTGCCAGCAGTCTAACTAGGCACAATGAGCAGTTCTTC

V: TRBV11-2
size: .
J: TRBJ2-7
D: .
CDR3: CASSPTLRAHEQYF
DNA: TGTGCCAGCAGCCCGACGTTACGGGCGCACGAGCAGTACTTC

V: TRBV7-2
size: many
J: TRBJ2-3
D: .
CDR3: CASSLVVPDTQYF
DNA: TGTGCCAGCAGCTTAGTTGTTCCAGATACGCAGTATTTT

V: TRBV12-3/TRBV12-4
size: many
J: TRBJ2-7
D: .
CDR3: CASSLAPSLYEQYF
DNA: TGTGCCAGCAGTTTGGCGCCTAGCCTCTACGAGCAGTACTTC

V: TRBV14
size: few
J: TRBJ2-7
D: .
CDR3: CASSQGIRLYEQYF
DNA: TGTGCCAGCAGCCAAGGAATACGGCTATACGAGCAGTACTTC

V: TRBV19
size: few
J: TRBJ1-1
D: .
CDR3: CASTHYGNTEAFF
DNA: TGTGCCAGTACTCATTATGGTAACACTGAAGCTTTCTTT

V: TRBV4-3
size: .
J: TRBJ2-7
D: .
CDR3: CASSQDAAGWSYEQYF
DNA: TGCGCCAGCAGCCAAGATGCGGCAGGGTGGTCCTACGAGCAGTACTTC

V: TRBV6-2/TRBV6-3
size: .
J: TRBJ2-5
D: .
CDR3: CASSSRTEEETQYF
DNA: TGTGCCAGCAGTTCTCGGACAGAGGAAGAGACCCAGTACTTC

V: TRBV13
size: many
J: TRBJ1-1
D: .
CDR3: CASSSHAGTEAFF
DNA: TGTGCCAGCAGCTCCCACGCAGGAACTGAAGCTTTCTTT

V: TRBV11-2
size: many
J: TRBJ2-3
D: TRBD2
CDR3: CASSKGTGGRGTDTQYF
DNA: TGTGCCAGCAGCAAAGGCACGGGGGGGCGCGGCACAGATACGCAGTATTTT

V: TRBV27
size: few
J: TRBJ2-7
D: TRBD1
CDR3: CASSFYQGAYEQYF
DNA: TGTGCCAGCAGTTTCTACCAGGGGGCCTACGAGCAGTACTTC

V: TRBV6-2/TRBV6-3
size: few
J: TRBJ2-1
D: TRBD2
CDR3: CASSYGSGSHPDNEQFF
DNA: TGTGCCAGCAGTTACGGTAGCGGGAGCCATCCTGACAATGAGCAGTTCTTC

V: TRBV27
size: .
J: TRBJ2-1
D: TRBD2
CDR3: CASSFQGVAGASYNGQFF
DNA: TGTGCCAGCAGTTTTCAGGGAGTAGCGGGGGCCTCCTACAATGGGCAGTTCTTC

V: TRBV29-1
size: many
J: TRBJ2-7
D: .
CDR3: CSVVWGESNREQYF
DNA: TGCAGCGTTGTTTGGGGCGAGAGCAACCGCGAGCAGTACTTC

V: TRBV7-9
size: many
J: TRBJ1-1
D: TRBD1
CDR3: CASSLGPQGASTEAFF
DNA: TGTGCCAGCAGCTTAGGACCCCAGGGGGCCAGCACTGAAGCTTTCTTT

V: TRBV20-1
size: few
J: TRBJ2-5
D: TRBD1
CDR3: CSATALHPGQVLFMETQYF
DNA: TGCAGTGCAACTGCCCTGCACCCGGGACAGGTTTTGTTCATGGAGACCCAGTACTTC

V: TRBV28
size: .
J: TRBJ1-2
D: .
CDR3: CASSFTPGGGDYGYTF
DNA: TGTGCCAGCAGTTTTACCCCTGGGGGGGGTGACTATGGCTACACCTTC

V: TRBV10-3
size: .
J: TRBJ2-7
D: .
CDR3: CAISEKPGPIGHEQYF
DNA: TGTGCCATCAGTGAGAAACCGGGTCCTATCGGCCACGAGCAGTACTTC

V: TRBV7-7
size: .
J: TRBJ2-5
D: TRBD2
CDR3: CASSLVGTSGGETQYF
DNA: TGTGCCAGCAGCTTAGTTGGGACTAGCGGGGGTGAGACCCAGTACTTC

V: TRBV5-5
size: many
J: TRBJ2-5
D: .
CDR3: CASSDPDGQETQYF
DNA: TGTGCCAGCAGCGATCCTGACGGACAAGAGACCCAGTACTTC